The rows below give T cell receptor beta chains drawn from one sample of a study of T-cell reconstitution after alpha-beta-depleted transplantation in children. Each CDR3 protein is one row after TCRdb ran MiXCR on the PCR reads. The sample shows roughly 45,000 distinct CDR3 sequences, around a tenth of them seen only once. This sample comprised PBMCs, mostly from graft donor cells, obtained 60 days after TCRalphabeta/CD19-depleted stem cell transplant. All receptors come from a male patient aged 2-15 years who had a stem cell transplant for chronic granulomatous disease, so the T cells may come from the graft donor. CDR3s include the opening cysteine and the closing phenylalanine or tryptophan. D genes are given only for firm matches. Clone size, where shown, is once, few, many, or a class for clones that have expanded.

-	TRBJ2-7	TRBV6-2/TRBV6-3	TRBD1	TGTGCCAGCAGTTACTCTGCAGGGGGCGTTTCCGAGCAGTACTTC	CASSYSAGGVSEQYF
many	TRBJ2-1	TRBV4-3	-	TGCGCCGGGTTTATTGGGGGCGCCTCCTACAATGAGCAGTTCTTC	CAGFIGGASYNEQFF
few	TRBJ2-5	TRBV13	-	TGTGCCAGCAGCATACTGGGGAAGGGGCTCATGGAGACCCAGTACTTC	CASSILGKGLMETQYF
many	TRBJ1-1	TRBV12-3/TRBV12-4	TRBD1	TGTGCCACCGCGTCGGGACAGGGGGTTTCGGGCACTGAAGCTTTCTTT	CATASGQGVSGTEAFF
few	TRBJ2-1	TRBV2	-	TGTGCCAGCAAGAGGACACCGCGACGGGTTTCCTACAATGAGCAGTTCTTC	CASKRTPRRVSYNEQFF
-	TRBJ2-2	TRBV30	-	TGTGCCTGGAGTGTCTACACCGGGGAGCTGTTTTTT	CAWSVYTGELFF
many	TRBJ1-2	TRBV18	-	TGTGCCAGCTCACCACCGTGGGGAAAGAAAAGTGGCTACACCTTC	CASSPPWGKKSGYTF
many	TRBJ1-1	TRBV18	TRBD1	TGTGCCAGCTCACCAAGACAGGGGGATATGAACACTGAAGCTTTCTTT	CASSPRQGDMNTEAFF
many	TRBJ2-3	TRBV20-1	TRBD2	TGCAGTGCTAGAGTCGTAGCGGGAGAGGGACCCACAGATACGCAGTATTTT	CSARVVAGEGPTDTQYF
few	TRBJ1-2	TRBV29-1	-	TGCAGTGAAACCAGGGTTACCTTCTATGGCTACACCTTC	CSETRVTFYGYTF
many	TRBJ1-1	TRBV3-1	-	TGTGCCAGCAGCCAAGCTACAGGGAACACTGAAGCTTTCTTT	CASSQATGNTEAFF
many	TRBJ2-2	TRBV10-3	-	TGTGCCATCCGGGGGGGCCTTGACAGGGACACCGGGGAGCTGTTTTTT	CAIRGGLDRDTGELFF
few	TRBJ2-1	TRBV10-2	-	TGCGCCAGCAGTGAGTCCGATCTTGGCAATGAGCAGTTCTTC	CASSESDLGNEQFF
-	TRBJ2-1	TRBV21-1	-	TGTGCCAGCAGTCAAGCAAGGGGCCACGGGCAGTTCTTC	CASSQARGHGQFF
many	TRBJ2-7	TRBV20-1	-	TGCAGTGCTTCGGAGGGCGGGGAGCAGTACTTC	CSASEGGEQYF
many	TRBJ2-7	TRBV7-9	-	TGTGCCAGCAGCCAAAAGACTAACACCTACGAGCAGTACTTC	CASSQKTNTYEQYF
-	TRBJ1-4	TRBV5-6	-	TGTGCCAGCAGCTTGGGTGCAGGGGCCCCAACTAATGAAAAACTGTTTTTT	CASSLGAGAPTNEKLFF
many	TRBJ1-1	TRBV6-2/TRBV6-3	-	TGTGCCAGCAGGAAATTTACACAGAACACTGAAGCTTTCTTT	CASRKFTQNTEAFF
many	TRBJ1-2	TRBV25-1	-	TGTGCCAGCAGTGAATGGGACACCGTCTATGGCTACACCTTC	CASSEWDTVYGYTF
few	TRBJ2-5	TRBV6-5	TRBD1	TGTGCCAGCAGTTACGCTAGGGGACAGGAGGGAGTAGAGACCCAGTACTTC	CASSYARGQEGVETQYF
many	TRBJ2-7	TRBV20-1	TRBD2	TGCAGTGGAGAGGGGCTAGCGGGAGGGTTAGGCGAGCAGTACTTC	CSGEGLAGGLGEQYF
many	TRBJ1-6	TRBV21-1	-	TGTGCCAGCAGCACACTCCTCCGGGACAGGGGGTATTCACCCCTCCACTTT	CASSTLLRDRGYSPLHF
many	TRBJ2-2	TRBV5-1	-	TGCGCCAGCAGCTTGGAATCCATGGGGACCGGGGAGCTGTTTTTT	CASSLESMGTGELFF
few	TRBJ2-7	TRBV11-2	TRBD1	TGTGCCAGCAGCCTAGGACAGGGATGGTACGAGCAGTACTTC	CASSLGQGWYEQYF
many	TRBJ2-7	TRBV12-3/TRBV12-4	-	TGTGCCAGCAGTAGCGACAGGGAGGTCTACGAGCAGTACTTC	CASSSDREVYEQYF
many	TRBJ2-5	TRBV6-2/TRBV6-3	-	TGTGCCAGCAGCCTTTGGGAGACCCAGTACTTC	CASSLWETQYF
many	TRBJ1-1	TRBV5-1	-	TGCGCCAGCAGCTTGGCCCCGGGAAACACTGAAGCTTTCTTT	CASSLAPGNTEAFF
few	TRBJ2-7	TRBV7-2	TRBD1	TGTGCCAGCAGCTTAGTCGGGACAGACAATTACGAGCAGTACTTC	CASSLVGTDNYEQYF
many	TRBJ2-7	TRBV5-6	-	TGTGCCAGCAGCTTGTTAGGTGACGAGCAGTACTTC	CASSLLGDEQYF
many	TRBJ2-7	TRBV4-1	-	TGCGCCAGCAGCCAAGCATTGGGGGGTCGGTACGAGCAGTACTTC	CASSQALGGRYEQYF
once	TRBJ2-3	TRBV18	-	TGTGCCAGCTCACCTGTGGGAGATACGCAGTATTTT	CASSPVGDTQYF
many	TRBJ1-1	TRBV21-1	-	TGTGCCAGCAGCAAAGCCGCCCCCGGGACAGAAAACACTGAAGCTTTCTTT	CASSKAAPGTENTEAFF
-	TRBJ2-1	TRBV20-1	-	TGCAGTGCTAGAGATCTGGGACTCTACTACAATGAGCAGTTCTTC	CSARDLGLYYNEQFF
-	TRBJ1-2	TRBV20-1	-	TGCAGTGCTAGAGATCTCGGGGATGGCTACACCTTC	CSARDLGDGYTF
many	TRBJ2-5	TRBV5-4	-	TGTGCCAGCAGCCTGACGCGGGAAACCCAAGAGACCCAGTACTTC	CASSLTRETQETQYF
few	TRBJ2-1	TRBV11-2	TRBD2	TGTGCCAGCAGCCACCTACTAGCGGGAAGGGTAGGGCTTGGATACAATGAGCAGTTCTTC	CASSHLLAGRVGLGYNEQFF
-	TRBJ2-2	TRBV18	-	TGTGCCAGCTCACCACCGGGGGGGCTGAACACCGGGGAGCTGTTTTTT	CASSPPGGLNTGELFF
-	TRBJ2-1	TRBV20-1	TRBD2	TGCAGTGCTAGAGATCCCCTAGCGGGAGGTTACAATGAGCAGTTCTTC	CSARDPLAGGYNEQFF
many	TRBJ2-1	TRBV9	TRBD2	TGTGCCAGCAGCGTAGCTCCCACTAGCGGGAGGGCCGAGGAGCAGTTCTTC	CASSVAPTSGRAEEQFF